What follows is one T cell receptor (beta chain) and its context. These data belong to a study of T cell changes during pregnancy in multiple sclerosis. The length of the CDR3 is 13 residues. The germline V gene encodes CDR1 SNHLY and CDR2 FYNNEI. Trimming took off 10 bases at V and 4 bases at J, with 16 bases between the two ends. Libraries were prepared by immunoSEQ multiplex PCR; TCRdb keeps only in-frame clonotypes and omits some of them. The sample consists of 95,000 to 110,000 clones, about nine tenths of them appearing once. This sequence was found in a female donor in good health, enrolled as a control in a pregnancy study. The chain recombines TRBV2 with TRBJ1-1; D is possibly TRBD1 (5 bases). Sequenced here: peripheral blood, sampled in the third trimester of pregnancy. The CDR3 loop reads CATDNTGSTEAFF. CDR3 DNA: TGTGCCACCGATAATACAGGATCCACTGAAGCTTTCTTT.